One T cell receptor beta chain is described in this entry. Its antigen is undetermined. This entry comes from a study of neurological immune-mediated disorders. Points from the study as a whole: While HTLV-1-associated myelopathy showed the greatest TCR clonal expansion, multiple sclerosis showed the least, falling below healthy controls.

Each CDR3 protein gets one entry after TCRdb re-called the 5' RACE reads with MiXCR. The table shows some 49,000 distinct CDR3 sequences, with 10% occurring only once. Germline V gene lookup returns CDR1 LGHDT and CDR2 YNNKEL (reference sequence). This CDR3 is 15 amino acids long. With V trimmed by 5 bases and J by 4 bases, 7 bases remained unmatched. Time point denoted: longitudinal time-point 1 (baseline). Unsorted libraries were generated from 2 million PBMCs. These cells had been stored in RNAlater at -80 C. The sample consisted of PBMCs. The chain couples TRBV3-1 to TRBJ2-1, with 8 bases matching TRBD2. The sequence derives from a woman aged 40 to 50 in good health. The DNA of the CDR3 is TGTGCCAGCAGCTTCCGGGGGGGGGGTTACAATGAGCAGTTCTTC. As protein: CASSFRGGGYNEQFF.